Below, 7 T cell receptor beta chains from the same sample are listed, as sequenced in a study of neurological immune-mediated disorders. TCRdb reanalysed the 5' RACE reads using MiXCR and keeps one entry per CDR3 protein. The sample includes tens of thousands of distinct CDR3 sequences, 11% to 15% of them seen just once. Sequenced input: PBMCs. All receptors derive from a woman aged 45 to 65 in good health.

This clonotype was picked up many times. The rearrangement uses TRBV3-1 and TRBJ1-1, with 7 bases identical to TRBD1. Per germline, CDR1 LGHDT and CDR2 YNNKEL (reference sequence). The CDR3 sequence is 15 residues long. Germline trimming cut 2 bases from V and 6 bases from J; bases unmatched to any gene: 9. CDR3 bases: TGTGCCAGCAGCCAAAAGACAGGGTATGTATCTGAAGCTTTCTTT. As protein: CASSQKTGYVSEAFF.

This chain uses TRBV28 with TRBJ2-3, with D possibly TRBD1 on 6 matching bases. CDR1 and CDR2 (germline): MDHEN, SYDVKM. This CDR3 region has 13 residues. V was cut by 1 base and J by 6 bases, with 8 bases left in between. The CDR3 DNA is TGTGCCAGCAGTTTATATAGGGGGGATACGCAGTATTTT. Amino acids: CASSLYRGDTQYF.

This clonotype was seen at least ten times. The V call is TRBV7-9, the J call TRBJ1-1; TRBD1 might be the D (5 bases). The CDR3 covers 14 residues. V was clipped by 7 bases and J by 5 bases, with 17 bases between them. Per germline, CDR1 SEHNR and CDR2 FQNEAQ (reference sequence). The CDR3 is CASTLGGSGTEAFF. The CDR3 nucleotides read TGTGCCAGCACCTTGGGGGGTTCCGGAACTGAAGCTTTCTTT.

This clonotype has at least ten counts. The chain is built from TRBV20-1 and TRBJ1-5; D may be TRBD1 (5 bases). The V and J ends lost 3 bases and 2 bases respectively, with 11 bases between them. Per the germline V gene, CDR1 is DFQATT and CDR2 is SNEGSKA (reference sequence). The CDR3 spans 14 residues. As DNA, the CDR3 is TGCAGTGCTAGTACTGGGGGGGGCAATCAGCCCCAGCATTTT. This translates into CSASTGGGNQPQHF.

Ten or more counts support this clonotype. CDR3 residues: CASSGGTRTGELFF. CDR3 bases: TGCGCCAGCAGCGGGGGAACAAGGACCGGGGAGCTGTTTTTT. The chain uses TRBV5-1 and TRBJ2-2; the D call may be TRBD1 or TRBD2 (5 bases each). Trimming left V 4 bases short and J 5 bases short, with 12 bases between. Germline V gene data show CDR1 as SGHRS and CDR2 as YFSETQ. The length of the CDR3 is 14 residues.

This clonotype has a count of ten or more. This chain joins TRBV28 and TRBJ1-2; D is unclear. The germline V gene has CDR1 MDHEN and CDR2 SYDVKM. Trimming pared 8 bases from V and 8 bases from J, leaving 15 bases between. CDR3 length: 12 amino acids. CDR3 residues: CASGLWALGYTF. The CDR3 DNA follows: TGTGCCAGCGGACTTTGGGCGCTCGGCTACACCTTC.

This clonotype was observed many times. The chain combines TRBV28 with TRBJ2-7, with 7 bases identical to TRBD1. The J segment lost 5 bases and the V segment lost 3 bases, leaving 7 bases of the junction unmatched. Germline V gives CDR1 MDHEN, CDR2 SYDVKM. This CDR3 region has 14 residues. The CDR3 sequence is CASSLTGSNHEQYF. CDR3 DNA: TGTGCCAGCAGTTTGACAGGGTCAAACCACGAGCAGTACTTC.